This TCR beta chain was recovered during a study of shared clonotypes between healthy human individuals. The naive CD8 fraction comprised CD45RO-negative cells positively selected for CCR7 and excluded terminally differentiated effector memory CD45RA+ cells. Donors were healthy HIV-negative adults without recently reported acute infections or vaccinations. All participating donors were Caucasian adults from Nashville, Tennessee. The material for each subset, its genomic DNA, was split evenly across several immunoSEQ plates. Generated by immunoSEQ multiplex PCR, the TCRdb table keeps only in-frame clones and is missing some. The sample has about 800,000 clones; about 97% are singletons. The CDR3 loop spans 13 amino acids. Germline loops: CDR1 SGHDN, CDR2 FVKESK. Trimming cost V 3 bases and J 2 bases, with 7 bases left between them.

Specimen: naive CD8+ T cells sorted from blood. The TCR was taken from a man younger than 45 in good health. The gene calls are TRBV14 and TRBJ1-1; D is uncertain. This chain's CDR3 is CASSHRQNTEAFF. In nucleotides, the CDR3 is TGTGCCAGCAGCCACCGACAAAACACTGAAGCTTTCTTT.